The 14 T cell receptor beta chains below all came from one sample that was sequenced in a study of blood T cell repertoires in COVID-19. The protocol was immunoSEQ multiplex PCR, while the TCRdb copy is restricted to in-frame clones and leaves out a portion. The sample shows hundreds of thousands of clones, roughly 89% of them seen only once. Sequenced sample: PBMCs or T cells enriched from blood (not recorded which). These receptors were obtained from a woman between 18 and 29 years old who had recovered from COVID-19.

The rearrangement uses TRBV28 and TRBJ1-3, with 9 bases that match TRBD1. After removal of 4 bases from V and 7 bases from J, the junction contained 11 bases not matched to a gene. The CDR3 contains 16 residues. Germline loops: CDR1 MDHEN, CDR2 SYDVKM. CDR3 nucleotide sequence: TGTGCCAGCAGTTCCCTCCTTTGGACAGGGGAGAACACCATATATTTT. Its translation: CASSSLLWTGENTIYF.

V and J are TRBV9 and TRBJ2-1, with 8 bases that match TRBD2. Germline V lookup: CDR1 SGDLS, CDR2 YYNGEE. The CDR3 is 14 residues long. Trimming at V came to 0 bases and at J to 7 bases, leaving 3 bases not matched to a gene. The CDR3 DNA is TGTGCCAGCAGCGTAGGGGGCGGGAGGAATGAGCAGTTCTTC. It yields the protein CASSVGGGRNEQFF.

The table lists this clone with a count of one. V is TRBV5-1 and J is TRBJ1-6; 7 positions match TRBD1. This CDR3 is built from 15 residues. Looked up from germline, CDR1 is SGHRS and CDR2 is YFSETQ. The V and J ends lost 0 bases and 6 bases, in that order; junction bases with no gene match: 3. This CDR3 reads CASSLDGTANSPLHF. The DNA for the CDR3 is TGCGCCAGCAGCTTGGACGGGACAGCTAATTCACCCCTCCACTTT.

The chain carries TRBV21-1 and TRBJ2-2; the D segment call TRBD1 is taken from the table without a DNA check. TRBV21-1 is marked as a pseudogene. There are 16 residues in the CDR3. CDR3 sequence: CASSKAGQGGTGELFF. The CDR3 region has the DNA TGTGCCAGCAGCAAAGCCGGACAGGGGGGTACCGGGGAGCTGTTTTTT.

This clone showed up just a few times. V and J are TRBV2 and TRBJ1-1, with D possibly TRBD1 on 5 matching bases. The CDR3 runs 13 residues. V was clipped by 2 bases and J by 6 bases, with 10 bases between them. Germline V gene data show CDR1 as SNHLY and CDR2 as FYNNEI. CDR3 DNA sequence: TGTGCCAGCAGTGAACCACGGGGGGCTGAAGCTTTCTTT. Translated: CASSEPRGAEAFF.

CDR3: CASSQGPPNTEAFF. CDR3 sequence (DNA): TGTGCCAGCAGCCAAGGGCCACCGAACACTGAAGCTTTCTTT. The rearrangement links TRBV4-2 to TRBJ1-1; D is ambiguous. This CDR3 is 14 amino acids long. Germline loops: CDR1 LGHNA, CDR2 YNFKEQ. V was trimmed by 1 base and J by 1 base, leaving 7 bases between them.

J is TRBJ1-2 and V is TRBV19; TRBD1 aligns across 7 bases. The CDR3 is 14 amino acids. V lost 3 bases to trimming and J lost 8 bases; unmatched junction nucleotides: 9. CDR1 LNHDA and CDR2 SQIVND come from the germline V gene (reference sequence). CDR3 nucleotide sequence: TGTGCCAGTAGTATTCAGGACAGGCTTATCGGCTACACCTTC. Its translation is CASSIQDRLIGYTF. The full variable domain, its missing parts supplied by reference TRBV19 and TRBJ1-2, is DGGITQSPKYLFRKEGQNVTLSCEQNLNHDAMYWYRQDPGQGLRLIYYSQIVNDFQKGDIAEGYSVSREKKESFPLTVTSAQKNPTAFYLCASSIQDRLIGYTFGSGTRLTVV.

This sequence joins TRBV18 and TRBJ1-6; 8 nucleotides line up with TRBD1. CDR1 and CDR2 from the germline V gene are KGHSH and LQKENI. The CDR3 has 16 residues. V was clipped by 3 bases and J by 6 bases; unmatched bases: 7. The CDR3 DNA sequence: TGTGCCAGCTCACCGAGGACAGGGTGGTCTAATTCACCCCTCCACTTT. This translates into CASSPRTGWSNSPLHF.

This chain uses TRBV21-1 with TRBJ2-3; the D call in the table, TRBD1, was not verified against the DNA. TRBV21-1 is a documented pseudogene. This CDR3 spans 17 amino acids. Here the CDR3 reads CASSRNAPGQVTDTQYF. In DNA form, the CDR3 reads TGTGCCAGCAGTCGGAATGCCCCGGGACAGGTTACAGATACGCAGTATTTT.

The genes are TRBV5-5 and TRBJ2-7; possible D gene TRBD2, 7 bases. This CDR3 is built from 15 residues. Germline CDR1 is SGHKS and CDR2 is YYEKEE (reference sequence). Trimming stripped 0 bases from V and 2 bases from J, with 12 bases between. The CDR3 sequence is CASSLEGGAPYEQYF. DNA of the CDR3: TGTGCCAGCAGCTTGGAGGGGGGGGCCCCCTACGAGCAGTACTTC. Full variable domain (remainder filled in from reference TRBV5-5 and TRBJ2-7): DAGVTQSPTHLIKTRGQQVTLRCSPISGHKSVSWYQQVLGQGPQFIFQYYEKEERGRGNFPDRFSARQFPNYSSELNVNALLLGDSALYLCASSLEGGAPYEQYFGPGTRLTVT.

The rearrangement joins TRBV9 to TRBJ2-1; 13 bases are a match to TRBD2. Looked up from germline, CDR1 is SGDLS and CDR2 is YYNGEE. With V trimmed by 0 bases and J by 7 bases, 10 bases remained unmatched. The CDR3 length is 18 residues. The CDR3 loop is CASSVATSGRNIGNEQFF. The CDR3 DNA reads TGTGCCAGCAGCGTAGCGACTAGCGGGAGGAACATTGGGAATGAGCAGTTCTTC.

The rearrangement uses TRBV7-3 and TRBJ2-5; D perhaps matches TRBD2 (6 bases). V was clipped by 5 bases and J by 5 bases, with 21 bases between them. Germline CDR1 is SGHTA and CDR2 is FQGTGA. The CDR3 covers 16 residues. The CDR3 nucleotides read TGTGCCAGCAGCGCAACTTCGCGGGGAATTGGGGAGACCCAGTACTTC. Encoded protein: CASSATSRGIGETQYF.

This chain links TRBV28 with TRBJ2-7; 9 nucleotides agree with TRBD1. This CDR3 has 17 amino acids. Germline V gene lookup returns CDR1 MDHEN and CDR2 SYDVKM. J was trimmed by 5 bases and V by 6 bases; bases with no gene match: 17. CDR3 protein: CASSSGPSRDRVHEQYF. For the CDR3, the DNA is TGTGCCAGCAGCTCGGGGCCCTCTCGGGACAGGGTCCACGAGCAGTACTTC.

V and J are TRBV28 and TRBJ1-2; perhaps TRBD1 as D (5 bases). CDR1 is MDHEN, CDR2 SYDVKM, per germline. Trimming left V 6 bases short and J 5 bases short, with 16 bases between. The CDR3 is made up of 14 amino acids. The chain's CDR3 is CASRGSGIWYGYTF. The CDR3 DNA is TGTGCCAGCAGGGGATCAGGGATTTGGTATGGCTACACCTTC.